The rows below give T cell receptor beta chains drawn from one sample of a study of cytomegalovirus exposure and HLA in healthy donors. TCRdb's copy holds only in-frame clones and misses some; the assay was immunoSEQ multiplex PCR. The sample includes some 99,000 clones, around nine tenths of them seen just once. Sequenced: PBMCs. Receptor source: a young woman in good health and CMV-seronegative. The CDR3 runs from the conserved cysteine through the conserved F or W.

v_call	cdr3_aa
TRBV28	CASSHLGGESPETQYF
TRBV18	CASSPGTSYEQYF
TRBV27	CASSLSAQGPSPYNEQFF
TRBV7-2	CASSFADITGGYTF
TRBV7-3	CASSPDSTYNEQFF
TRBV30	CACSSGDHYEQYF
TRBV9	CASSGGLPRYEQFF
TRBV6-1	CASSEWGGANTEAFF
TRBV5-1	CASSFGRAPATNEKLFF
TRBV23-1	CASSQPVRDSGNTIYF
TRBV25-1	CASSKPLYPQYF
TRBV14	CASSQDKRTIAYSYNEQFF
TRBV28	CASSPGQTLGYTF
TRBV6-1	CASSELGQGNSPLHF
TRBV9	CASNTGYDEQFF
TRBV19	CASSNAAGGPRETQYF
TRBV6-4	CASSRAGGVGTEAFF
TRBV5-6	CASSLRRSGGVMQFF
TRBV15	CATSRDPWLEAYEQYF
TRBV7-2	CASSLTRDYGYTF
TRBV14	CASSWTGGYYEQYF
TRBV5-6	CASSDGQGGTEAFF
TRBV6-5	CASQRSGYEQYF
TRBV29-1	CSVGGSPSSYEQYF